This T cell receptor beta chain was observed in a study of blood T cell repertoires in COVID-19. On the study more broadly: The cDNA or gDNA used as material had been derived from T cells, B-cell-depleted T cells, or PBMCs.

Measured with immunoSEQ multiplex PCR; TCRdb has only the in-frame clones, and not every one. This table has around 170,000 clones, approximately 87% appearing once. Germline loops: CDR1 ENHRY, CDR2 SYGVKD. This CDR3 has 19 residues. V lost 7 bases, J lost 2 bases, and 26 bases lay in between. This chain uses TRBV10-3 with TRBJ2-2; D might be TRBD2 (6 bases). The sequence was obtained from a woman between 65 and 79 years old with acute or convalescent COVID-19. The specimen was peripheral blood. The CDR3 here is CAITHAPPRQGGNTGELFF. The CDR3, as DNA: TGTGCCATCACCCACGCACCACCTCGGCAGGGAGGAAACACCGGGGAGCTGTTTTTT.